Each of the 20 T cell receptor beta chains below was sequenced from the same sample in a study of T cell responses to AZD1222 COVID-19 vaccine. Clones were sequenced by immunoSEQ multiplex PCR, and TCRdb holds only the in-frame ones, with some missing. Of about 120,000 clones listed, 88% are singletons. Sequenced here: peripheral blood, sampled on day 0 of AZD1222 vaccination. The receptors derive from an adult in good health.

The chain carries TRBV7-2 and TRBJ1-5, with TRBD1 as a possible D gene (5 bases). V was pared by 1 base and J by 6 bases, with 13 bases between. Germline V gene sequence: CDR1 SGHTA, CDR2 FQGNSA. The CDR3 consists of 15 residues. CDR3 region: CASSLDRQGGQPQHF. The CDR3, as DNA: TGTGCCAGCAGCTTAGATAGGCAGGGAGGTCAGCCCCAGCATTTT.

The V and J genes are TRBV12-3 or TRBV12-4 and TRBJ2-1; D gene ambiguous. Trimming stripped 7 bases from V and 8 bases from J, with 9 bases between. The CDR3 has 11 amino acids. The CDR3 sequence: CASILRDEQFF. CDR3 sequence (DNA): TGTGCCAGCATACTCCGAGATGAGCAGTTCTTC.

This chain links TRBV5-3 with TRBJ2-1; D is unresolved. TRBV5-3 is assigned to the ORF class and has an uncertain function. The CDR3 runs to 12 residues. V lost 5 bases, J lost 6 bases, and 9 bases lay in between. The CDR3 sequence is CARRTHRNEQFF. CDR3 DNA sequence: TGTGCCAGAAGAACACACCGCAATGAGCAGTTCTTC.

The CDR3 here is CASSASGTGTDTQYF. The CDR3 nucleotides read TGTGCCAGCAGCGCAAGCGGGACAGGCACAGATACGCAGTATTTT. The rearrangement uses TRBV6-4 and TRBJ2-3; D possibly matches TRBD1 or TRBD2 (7 bases each). With 6 bases removed from V and 1 base from J, the gap between germline ends came to 14 bases. This CDR3 comprises 15 residues. Germline-derived CDR1 and CDR2 are MRHNA and SNTAGT.

This chain uses TRBV9 with TRBJ2-7, with D hard to call. This CDR3 has 16 amino acids. Germline CDR1 reads SGDLS; CDR2 reads YYNGEE. V was clipped by 0 bases and J by 0 bases, with 13 bases between them. The CDR3 loop reads CASSVGPGSSSYEQYF. In DNA, the CDR3 is TGTGCCAGCAGCGTAGGCCCAGGCTCCAGCTCCTACGAGCAGTACTTC.

The genes are TRBV18 and TRBJ1-6, with TRBD1 as a possible D gene (6 bases). Germline-derived CDR1 and CDR2 are KGHSH and LQKENI. This CDR3 has 15 amino acids. V lost 3 bases to trimming and J lost 10 bases, with 16 bases between them. The CDR3 spells CASSPGVRGESPLHF. For the CDR3, the DNA is TGTGCCAGCTCACCTGGTGTCAGGGGCGAATCACCCCTCCACTTT.

The CDR3 DNA reads as TGTGCCAGCAGCTCACAGGTATACACTGAAGCTTTCTTT. It encodes CASSSQVYTEAFF. The rearrangement joins TRBV5-8 to TRBJ1-1; possible D gene TRBD1, 5 bases. This CDR3 region has 13 residues. V was clipped by 3 bases and J by 3 bases, with 9 bases between them. CDR1 and CDR2 (germline): SGHTS, YDEGEE.

This chain joins TRBV18 and TRBJ1-2; no definite D call. This CDR3 spans 12 amino acids. The V end lost 2 bases, the J end lost 3 bases, and 4 bases lay between the germline ends. The germline gives CDR1 KGHSH, CDR2 LQKENI. The CDR3 loop is CASSPTDYGYTF. CDR3 bases: TGTGCCAGCTCACCAACGGACTATGGCTACACCTTC.

The chain uses TRBV7-9 and TRBJ1-5, with 8 bases identical to TRBD1. The CDR3 contains 16 residues. Germline CDR1 reads SEHNR; CDR2 reads FQNEAQ (reference sequence). Germline trimming cut 4 bases from V and 4 bases from J; bases unmatched to any gene: 9. The CDR3 DNA follows: TGTGCCAGCAGCTCCGGCGGACAGGGAAGAAATCAGCCCCAGCATTTT. Translating gives CASSSGGQGRNQPQHF. Complete variable domain (other parts from reference TRBV7-9 and TRBJ1-5): DTGVSQNPRHKITKRGQNVTFRCDPISEHNRLYWYRQTLGQGPEFLTYFQNEAQLEKSRLLSDRFSAERPKGSFSTLEIQRTEQGDSAMYLCASSSGGQGRNQPQHFGDGTRLSIL.

This chain uses TRBV11-3 with TRBJ2-5; D not certain. V was cut by 2 bases and J by 7 bases, with 14 bases left in between. The CDR3 sequence is 14 residues long. CDR1 is SGHNT and CDR2 is YENEEA in the germline V gene. The CDR3 sequence is CASSLSRAAGTQYF. CDR3 DNA: TGTGCCAGCAGCTTAAGCCGGGCCGCAGGGACCCAGTACTTC. The variable domain in full, with the rest retrieved from reference TRBV11-3 and TRBJ2-5, is EAGVVQSPRYKIIEKKQPVAFWCNPISGHNTLYWYLQNLGQGPELLIRYENEEAVDDSQLPKDRFSAERLKGVDSTLKIQPAELGDSAVYLCASSLSRAAGTQYFGPGTRLLVL.

The rearrangement links TRBV3-1 (or the pseudogene TRBV3-2) to TRBJ2-3, with a possible D match to TRBD2 (5 bases). CDR3 length: 14 amino acids. The V and J ends lost 5 bases and 4 bases respectively, with 13 bases between them. Germline CDR1 and CDR2: LGHDT and YNNKEL (reference sequence). The CDR3, as DNA: TGTGCCAGCAGCAACCGGGCCGGGGCAGATACGCAGTATTTT. Translation gives CASSNRAGADTQYF.

The J gene is TRBJ1-5, the V gene TRBV6-5; no clear D. Germline values: CDR1 MNHEY, CDR2 SVGAGI. Trimming removed 6 bases at V and 0 bases at J, with 9 bases between. The CDR3 is 14 amino acids. The CDR3 DNA is TGTGCCAGCAGAGACGGAAATAGCAATCAGCCCCAGCATTTT. It is translated as CASRDGNSNQPQHF.

The gene calls are TRBV4-1 and TRBJ1-2; D is unresolved. With 2 bases removed from V and 2 bases from J, the gap between germline ends came to 12 bases. This CDR3 has 15 residues. Germline-derived CDR1 and CDR2 are MGHRA and YSYEKL. The CDR3 is CASSQPRPENYGYTF. In DNA, the CDR3 is TGCGCCAGCAGCCAACCCCGGCCTGAAAACTATGGCTACACCTTC.

The chain couples TRBV11-2 to TRBJ1-6; D might be TRBD1 (6 bases). The CDR3 is made up of 14 amino acids. V was cut by 3 bases and J by 6 bases, with 9 bases left in between. CDR1 is SGHAT, CDR2 FQNNGV, per germline. The CDR3 spells CASSFQGFNSPLHF. CDR3 sequence (DNA): TGTGCCAGCAGCTTCCAGGGGTTTAATTCACCCCTCCACTTT.

The chain joins TRBV5-6 to TRBJ1-2; no clear D. This CDR3 comprises 14 residues. V gave up 5 bases and J gave up 0 bases, with 11 bases separating them. Germline CDR1 SGHDT, CDR2 YYEEEE. The CDR3 is CASREQGSNYGYTF. CDR3 DNA: TGTGCCAGCAGGGAACAAGGATCTAACTATGGCTACACCTTC.

This chain joins TRBV29-1 and TRBJ2-3; D tentatively fits TRBD1 or TRBD2 (5 bases each). The CDR3 extends over 14 amino acids. Trimming cost V 6 bases and J 0 bases, with 13 bases left between them. Germline assignment: CDR1 SQVTM and CDR2 ANQGSEA. CDR3 region: CSVSLGESTDTQYF. CDR3 coding DNA: TGCAGCGTATCTTTAGGGGAGAGCACAGATACGCAGTATTTT.

The rearrangement links TRBV7-7 to TRBJ2-5; D might be TRBD1 or TRBD2, each matching 7 bases. The V gene's germline CDR1 is SSHAT and CDR2 FNYEAQ (reference sequence). Deletions cut 3 bases from V and 3 bases from J, with 14 bases between. This CDR3 has 15 amino acids. CDR3: CASSLGGTDKETQYF. CDR3 DNA: TGTGCCAGCAGCTTGGGAGGGACAGATAAAGAGACCCAGTACTTC.

The chain combines TRBV24-1 with TRBJ1-2; D is ambiguous. CDR3 length equals 13 residues. V lost 3 bases and J 4 bases, leaving 8 bases between the germline ends. Germline CDR1 KGHDR, CDR2 SFDVKD. As DNA, the CDR3 is TGTGCCACCAGTGATGGGCCTGGCTATGGCTACACCTTC. Protein: CATSDGPGYGYTF.

The genes are TRBV10-3 and TRBJ1-1; D not resolved. CDR3 length: 14 residues. V gave up 2 bases and J gave up 0 bases, with 7 bases separating them. CDR1 and CDR2 (germline): ENHRY, SYGVKD. CDR3 loop: CAISEAAVNTEAFF. CDR3 in DNA: TGTGCCATCAGTGAGGCCGCAGTGAACACTGAAGCTTTCTTT.

J is TRBJ2-1 and V is TRBV21-1; the D call of TRBD2 is as the table states it, not checked on the DNA. TRBV21-1 is given as a pseudogene. The CDR3 consists of 15 residues. CDR3 DNA sequence: TGTGCCAGCAGCTTCCCTCCCAGGGCGGGGAATGAGCAGTTCTTC. Amino acid sequence: CASSFPPRAGNEQFF.